The TCR beta chain described here comes from a study of blood T cell repertoires in COVID-19. Study information: Sites across the United States, Italy and Spain contributed samples from acute and convalescent COVID-19. Sample material is recorded as cDNA or gDNA derived from T cells, B-cell-depleted T cells, or PBMCs.

In the authors' methods: Nucleated cell number was recorded as an estimate derived from reference gene primer amplification. Produced via immunoSEQ multiplex PCR; TCRdb's table is partial and in-frame only. Clone size and V and J calls were adopted from that table, with D and trimming inferred from the DNA. The table shows under 350,000 clones, with about 87% occurring only once. Trimming left V 2 bases short and J 8 bases short, with 16 bases between. The CDR3 length is 15 residues. CDR1 and CDR2 (germline): KGHSH, LQKENI. The chain employs TRBV18 and TRBJ2-1; weak D call: TRBD1 (6 bases). Sequenced: peripheral blood. This sequence was found in a man between 65 and 79 years old with acute or convalescent COVID-19. Here the CDR3 reads CASSPSWGHRDEQFF. CDR3 DNA: TGTGCCAGCTCACCATCCTGGGGGCACCGGGATGAGCAGTTCTTC. The whole variable domain, filled in from reference TRBV18 and TRBJ2-1, reads NAGVMQNPRHLVRRRGQEARLRCSPMKGHSHVYWYRQLPEEGLKFMVYLQKENIIDESGMPKERFSAEFPKEGPSILRIQQVVRGDSAAYFCASSPSWGHRDEQFFGPGTRLTVL.